Detailed here is one TCR beta chain. The antigen remains undetermined. The CDR3 length is 14 residues. Per germline, CDR1 LNHDA and CDR2 SQIVND (reference sequence). Unmatched junction bases numbered 10, after V lost 6 bases and J lost 7 bases. The sample originates from a study of shared clonotypes between healthy human individuals. Study-wide background: Three CD4 naive, three CD4 memory, two CD8 naive and one CD8 memory plate were used per donor. Study-wide results and limits: The expectation was that sequencing depth would affect clonotype sharing among donors.

For every subset, genomic DNA was evenly distributed across several immunoSEQ plates. Per the study methods: ImmunoSEQ only sent back junction sequences with no quality scores, so filtering was done differently. Profiling relied on immunoSEQ multiplex PCR, and the TCRdb table lists in-frame clones only, not all of them. D and trimming were read from the DNA, whereas the V and J calls and clone size are those reported in that table. In the table there are some 2,500,000 clones, approximately 90% of which are singletons. The sequence was obtained from a young man in good health. Some clones in this sample may be carry-over from other donors' samples. The chain has TRBV19 and TRBJ2-5, with 8 bases aligning to TRBD1. The source material was naive CD4+ T cells from PBMCs. Stated subset: CD45RA+ positively selected. CDR3 sequence: CASSPQGASGTQYF. In nucleotides, the CDR3 is TGTGCCAGTAGCCCGCAGGGGGCTTCGGGGACCCAGTACTTC.